Listed below are T cell receptor beta chains from one sample, sequenced in a study of immune heterogeneity within non-small cell lung tumors. TCRdb re-called the multiplex PCR reads with MiXCR, one entry per CDR3 protein. Of approximately 1,300 distinct CDR3 sequences in the sample, roughly a third were seen once. The specimen was lung tumor tissue. The receptors here all came from a man in his sixties with non-small cell lung cancer. The CDR3 runs from the conserved cysteine through the conserved F or W. The order of the fields is CDR3 protein, D gene, V gene, J gene. A D gene is named only where the DNA matches it firmly.

CASSQNPSGGDLETQYF	TRBD2	TRBV12-3/TRBV12-4	TRBJ2-5
CASSLPRGEGANVLTF	TRBD2	TRBV19	TRBJ2-6
CASSPLGQGINLPLHF	TRBD1	TRBV18	TRBJ1-6
CASSLAGAPNEKLFF	.	TRBV7-2	TRBJ1-4
CASSKGGSPEETQYF	.	TRBV5-1	TRBJ2-5
CASRRRTGNEQYF	TRBD1	TRBV6-1	TRBJ2-7
CASSLNGVTYEQYF	.	TRBV5-6	TRBJ2-7
CASSRGTSGRNEQFF	TRBD2	TRBV3-1	TRBJ2-1
CASSLGARQGTEAFF	.	TRBV5-1	TRBJ1-1
CASSIQGRGSYEQYF	.	TRBV19	TRBJ2-7
CASSHYLGAASYEQYF	.	TRBV27	TRBJ2-7
CASSLAGLNQPQHF	.	TRBV12-3/TRBV12-4	TRBJ1-5
CASSRAIGGMNTGELFF	TRBD2	TRBV19	TRBJ2-2
CASTSSRSGDLQETQYF	.	TRBV28	TRBJ2-5
CATSDLSGKYNEQFF	.	TRBV24-1	TRBJ2-1
CSAGKLTSGSRDEQYF	TRBD2	TRBV20-1	TRBJ2-7
CASSVESISSGANVLTF	.	TRBV9	TRBJ2-6
CASSFSTHNYGYTF	.	TRBV5-6	TRBJ1-2
CSARQGAATNEKLFF	TRBD1	TRBV20-1	TRBJ1-4
CASRAVAGAPVETQYF	TRBD2	TRBV6-1	TRBJ2-5
CASRIRLGTGSNQPQHF	TRBD1	TRBV19	TRBJ1-5
CASSWLADTDTQYF	TRBD2	TRBV2	TRBJ2-3
CSARDLGQGNYGYTF	TRBD1	TRBV20-1	TRBJ1-2
CASSYGGANTEAFF	.	TRBV6-2/TRBV6-3	TRBJ1-1
CASGLSAGNEQFF	.	TRBV12-5	TRBJ2-1
CASSIASGSDEQYF	TRBD2	TRBV19	TRBJ2-7
CASSPRDTPYGYTF	.	TRBV9	TRBJ1-2
CASSTVVSSYEQYF	.	TRBV6-1	TRBJ2-7
CAISIRTGPTDTQYF	TRBD1	TRBV19	TRBJ2-3
CASSPVVSSGRGAFF	.	TRBV4-1	TRBJ1-1
CASQLGWTDTQYF	.	TRBV7-9	TRBJ2-3
CASSTGTGIMETQYF	TRBD1	TRBV28	TRBJ2-5
CASSLDGVTQYF	.	TRBV7-9	TRBJ2-3
CASSHGQGRPTDTQYF	TRBD1	TRBV28	TRBJ2-3
CASSWTGNTGELFF	TRBD1	TRBV5-1	TRBJ2-2
CASSLPGSTGELFF	.	TRBV5-1	TRBJ2-2